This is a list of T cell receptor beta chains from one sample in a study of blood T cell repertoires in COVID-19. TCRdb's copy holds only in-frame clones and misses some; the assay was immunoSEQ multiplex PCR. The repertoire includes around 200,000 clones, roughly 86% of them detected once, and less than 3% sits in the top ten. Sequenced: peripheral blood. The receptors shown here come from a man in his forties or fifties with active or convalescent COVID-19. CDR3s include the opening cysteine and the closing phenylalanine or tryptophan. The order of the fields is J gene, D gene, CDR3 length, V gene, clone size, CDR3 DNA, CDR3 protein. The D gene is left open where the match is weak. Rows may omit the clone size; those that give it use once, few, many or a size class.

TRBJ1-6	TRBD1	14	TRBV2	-	TGTGCCAGCAGTACCGGGACAGTCAATTCACCCCTCCACTTT	CASSTGTVNSPLHF
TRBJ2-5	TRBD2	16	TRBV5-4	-	TGTGCCAGCAGCTTGCCGACTAGCGGGGGGGTGGAGACCCAGTACTTC	CASSLPTSGGVETQYF
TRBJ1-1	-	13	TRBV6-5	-	TGTGCCAGCAGTTACTCTCAGGGGATTGAAGCTTTCTTT	CASSYSQGIEAFF
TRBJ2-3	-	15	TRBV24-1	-	TGTGCCACCAGTGATCCGGGCGGGAACACAGATACGCAGTATTTT	CATSDPGGNTDTQYF
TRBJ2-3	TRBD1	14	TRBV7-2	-	TGTGCCAGCAGACGGACAGGGGCATTAGATACGCAGTATTTT	CASRRTGALDTQYF
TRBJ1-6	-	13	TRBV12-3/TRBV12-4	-	TGTGCCAGCAGTTTGTCAGGCAGAGAATCCCTCCACTTT	CASSLSGRESLHF
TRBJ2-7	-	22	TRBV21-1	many	-	CASSKGERDRGPWGSGTNEQYF
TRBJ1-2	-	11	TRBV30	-	TGTGCCTGGAGTTTAGGGGTCGGCTACACCTTC	CAWSLGVGYTF
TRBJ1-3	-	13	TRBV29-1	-	TGCAGCGTTGGGGCAGTTCAAGGAAACACCATATATTTT	CSVGAVQGNTIYF
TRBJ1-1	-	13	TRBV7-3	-	TGTGCCAGCAGCTTAACGTCACAGGGTGAAGCTTTCTTT	CASSLTSQGEAFF
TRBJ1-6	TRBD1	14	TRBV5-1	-	TGCGCCAGCAGCGACACAGGGGGCCCTTCACCCCTCCACTTT	CASSDTGGPSPLHF
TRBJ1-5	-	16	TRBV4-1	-	TGCGCCAGCGGCAAACAAGATGTCGGCGGCGGTCAGCCCCAGCATTTT	CASGKQDVGGGQPQHF
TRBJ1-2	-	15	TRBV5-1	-	TGCGCCAGCAGCGAAGGGACATCCTTTAACTATGGCTACACCTTC	CASSEGTSFNYGYTF
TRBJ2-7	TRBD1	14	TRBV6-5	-	TGTGCCAGCAGGGCCGGACAGGGGGCTTACGAGCAGTACTTC	CASRAGQGAYEQYF
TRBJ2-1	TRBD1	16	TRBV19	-	TGTGCCAGTAGTACCTCCAGGACAGGGGGTAATAATGAGCAGTTCTTC	CASSTSRTGGNNEQFF
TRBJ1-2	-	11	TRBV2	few	TGTGCCAGCAGTGTAAACTATGGCTACACCTTC	CASSVNYGYTF
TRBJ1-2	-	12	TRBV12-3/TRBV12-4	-	TGTGCCAGCAGCAGGGTAGACTATGGCTACACCTTC	CASSRVDYGYTF
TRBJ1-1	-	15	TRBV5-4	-	TGTGCCAGCAGCTTTAGGGGATTAATGAACACTGAAGCTTTCTTT	CASSFRGLMNTEAFF
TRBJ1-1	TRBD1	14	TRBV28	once	TGTGCCAGCAGTAACAGGGGCGGGAACACTGAAGCTTTCTTT	CASSNRGGNTEAFF
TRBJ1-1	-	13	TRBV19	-	TGTGCCAGTAGTATCCGGTCGGGAGCTGAAGCTTTCTTT	CASSIRSGAEAFF
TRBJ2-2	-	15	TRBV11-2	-	TGTGCCAGCAGCTTGTTCCACTCGAACACCGGGGAGCTGTTTTTT	CASSLFHSNTGELFF
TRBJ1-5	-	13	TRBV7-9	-	TGTGCCAGCAGCCAGTTTAGCAATCAGCCCCAGCATTTT	CASSQFSNQPQHF
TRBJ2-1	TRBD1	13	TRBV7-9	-	TGTGCCAGCAGACCTACAGGGGGCAATGAGCAGTTCTTC	CASRPTGGNEQFF